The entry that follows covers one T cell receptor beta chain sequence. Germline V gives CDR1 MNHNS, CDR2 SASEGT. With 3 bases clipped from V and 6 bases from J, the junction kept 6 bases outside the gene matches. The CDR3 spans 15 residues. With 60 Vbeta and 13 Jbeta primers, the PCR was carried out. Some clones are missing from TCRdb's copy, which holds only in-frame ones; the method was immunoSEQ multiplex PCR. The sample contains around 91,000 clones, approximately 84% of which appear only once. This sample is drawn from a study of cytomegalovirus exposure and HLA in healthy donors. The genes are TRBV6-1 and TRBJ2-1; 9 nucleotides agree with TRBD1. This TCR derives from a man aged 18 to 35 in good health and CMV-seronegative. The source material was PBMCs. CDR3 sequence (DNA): TGTGCCAGCAGTGAGCACAGGGGGCATCCCAATGAGCAGTTCTTC. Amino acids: CASSEHRGHPNEQFF.